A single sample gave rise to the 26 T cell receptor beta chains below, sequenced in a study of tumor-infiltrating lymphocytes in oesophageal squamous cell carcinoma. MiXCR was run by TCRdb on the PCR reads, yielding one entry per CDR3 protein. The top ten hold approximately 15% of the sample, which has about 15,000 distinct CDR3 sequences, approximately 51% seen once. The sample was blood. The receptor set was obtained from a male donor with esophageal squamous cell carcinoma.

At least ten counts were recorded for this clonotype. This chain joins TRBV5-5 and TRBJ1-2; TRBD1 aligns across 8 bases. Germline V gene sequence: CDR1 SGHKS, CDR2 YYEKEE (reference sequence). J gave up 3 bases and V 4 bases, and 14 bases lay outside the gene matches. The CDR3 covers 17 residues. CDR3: CASSPDRAKGGYYGYTF. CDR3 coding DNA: TGTGCCAGCAGCCCGGACAGGGCGAAGGGAGGGTACTATGGCTACACCTTC.

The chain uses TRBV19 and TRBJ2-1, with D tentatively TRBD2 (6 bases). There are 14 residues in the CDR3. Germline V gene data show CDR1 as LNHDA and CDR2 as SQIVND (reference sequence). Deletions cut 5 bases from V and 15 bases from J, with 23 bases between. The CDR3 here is CASSFRDSIKMVFF. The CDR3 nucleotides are TGTGCCAGTAGTTTCCGGGACTCGATCAAGATGGTGTTCTTC.

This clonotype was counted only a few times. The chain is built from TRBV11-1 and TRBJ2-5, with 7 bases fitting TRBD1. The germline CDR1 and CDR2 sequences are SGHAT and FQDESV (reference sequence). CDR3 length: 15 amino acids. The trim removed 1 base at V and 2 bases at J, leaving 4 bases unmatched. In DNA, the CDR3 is TGTGCCAGCAGCTTAGGTGGGACAGTACAAGAGACCCAGTACTTC. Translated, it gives CASSLGGTVQETQYF. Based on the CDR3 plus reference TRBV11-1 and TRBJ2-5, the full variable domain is EAEVAQSPRYKITEKSQAVAFWCDPISGHATLYWYRQILGQGPELLVQFQDESVVDDSQLPKDRFSAERLKGVDSTLKIQPAELGDSAMYLCASSLGGTVQETQYFGPGTRLLVL.

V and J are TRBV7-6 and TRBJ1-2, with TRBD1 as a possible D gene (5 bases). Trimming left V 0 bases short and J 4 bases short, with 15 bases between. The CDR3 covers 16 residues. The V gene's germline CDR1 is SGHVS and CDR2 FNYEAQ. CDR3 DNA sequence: TGTGCCAGCAGCTTAGCACCGGGACGGACCTCCTATGGCTACACCTTC. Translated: CASSLAPGRTSYGYTF.

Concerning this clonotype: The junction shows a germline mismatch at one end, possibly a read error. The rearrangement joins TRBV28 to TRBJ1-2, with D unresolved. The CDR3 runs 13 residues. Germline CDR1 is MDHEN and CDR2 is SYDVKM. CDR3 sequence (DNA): TGTGCCGGCAGTCCATCCAATGCCTATGGCTACACCTTC. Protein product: CAGSPSNAYGYTF.

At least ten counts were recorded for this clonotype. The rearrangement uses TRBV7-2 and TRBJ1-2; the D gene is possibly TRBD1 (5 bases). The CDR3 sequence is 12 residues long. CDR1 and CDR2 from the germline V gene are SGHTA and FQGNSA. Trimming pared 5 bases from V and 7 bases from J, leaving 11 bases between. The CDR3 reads CASSKRGFGYTF. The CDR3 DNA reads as TGTGCCAGCAGCAAGAGGGGTTTTGGCTACACCTTC.

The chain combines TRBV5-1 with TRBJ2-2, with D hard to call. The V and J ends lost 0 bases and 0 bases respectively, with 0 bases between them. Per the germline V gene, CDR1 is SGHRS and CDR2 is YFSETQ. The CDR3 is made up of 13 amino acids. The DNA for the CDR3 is TGCGCCAGCAGCTTGGCGAACACCGGGGAGCTGTTTTTT. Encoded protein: CASSLANTGELFF.

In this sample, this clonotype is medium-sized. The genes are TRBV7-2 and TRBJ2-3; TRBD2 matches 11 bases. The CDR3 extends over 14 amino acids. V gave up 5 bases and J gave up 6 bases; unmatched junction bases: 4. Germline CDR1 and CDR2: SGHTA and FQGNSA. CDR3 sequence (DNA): TGTGCCAGCAGCCGACTAGCGGGATCTGATACGCAGTATTTT. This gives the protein CASSRLAGSDTQYF.

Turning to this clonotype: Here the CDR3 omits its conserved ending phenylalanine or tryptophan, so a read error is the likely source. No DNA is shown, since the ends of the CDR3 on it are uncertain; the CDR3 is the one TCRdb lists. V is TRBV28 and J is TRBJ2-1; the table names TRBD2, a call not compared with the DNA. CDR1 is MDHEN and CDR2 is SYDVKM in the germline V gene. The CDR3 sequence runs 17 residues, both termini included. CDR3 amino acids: CASSPTRATNYGYTFGS.

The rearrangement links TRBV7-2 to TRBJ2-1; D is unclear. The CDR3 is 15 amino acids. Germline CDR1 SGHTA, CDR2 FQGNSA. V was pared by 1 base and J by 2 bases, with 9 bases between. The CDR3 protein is CASSLDANPYNEQFF. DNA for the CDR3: TGTGCCAGCAGCTTAGATGCGAACCCCTACAATGAGCAGTTCTTC.

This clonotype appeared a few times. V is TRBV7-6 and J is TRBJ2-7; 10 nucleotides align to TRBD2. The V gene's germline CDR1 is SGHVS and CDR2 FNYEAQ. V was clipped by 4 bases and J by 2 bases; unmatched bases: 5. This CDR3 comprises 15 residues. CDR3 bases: TGTGCCAGCAGCTCGCTAGCGGGAGAAGCCTACGAGCAGTACTTC. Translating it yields CASSSLAGEAYEQYF.

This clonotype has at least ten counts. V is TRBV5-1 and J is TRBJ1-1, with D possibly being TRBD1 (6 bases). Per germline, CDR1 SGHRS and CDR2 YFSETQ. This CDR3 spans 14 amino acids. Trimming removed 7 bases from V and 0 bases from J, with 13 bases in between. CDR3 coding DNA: TGCGCCAGCTTGCAGGGGAATATGAACACTGAAGCTTTCTTT. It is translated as CASLQGNMNTEAFF.

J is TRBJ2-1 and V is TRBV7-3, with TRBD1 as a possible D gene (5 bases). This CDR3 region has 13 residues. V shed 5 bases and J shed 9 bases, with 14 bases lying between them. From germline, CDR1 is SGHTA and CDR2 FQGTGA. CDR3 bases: TGTGCCAGCAGCGTCGACAGAGAACGTGAGCAGTTCTTC. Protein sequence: CASSVDREREQFF.

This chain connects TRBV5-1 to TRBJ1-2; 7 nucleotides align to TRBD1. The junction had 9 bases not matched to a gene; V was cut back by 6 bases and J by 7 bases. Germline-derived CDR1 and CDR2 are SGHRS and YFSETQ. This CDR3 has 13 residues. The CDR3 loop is CASTGQSFLGYTF. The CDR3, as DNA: TGCGCCAGCACGGGACAGTCTTTTCTTGGCTACACCTTC.

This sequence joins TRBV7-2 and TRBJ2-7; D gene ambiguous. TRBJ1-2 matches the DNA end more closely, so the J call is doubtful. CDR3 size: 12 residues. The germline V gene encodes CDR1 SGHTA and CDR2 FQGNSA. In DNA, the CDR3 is TGTGCCAGCAGCTTAAACTTCTATGGCTACACCTTC. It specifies CASSLNFYGYTF.

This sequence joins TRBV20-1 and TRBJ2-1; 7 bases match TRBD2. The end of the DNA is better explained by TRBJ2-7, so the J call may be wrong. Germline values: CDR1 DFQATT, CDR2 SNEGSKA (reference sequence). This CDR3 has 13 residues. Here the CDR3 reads CSAVGGGTYEQYF. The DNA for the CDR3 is TGCAGTGCTGTAGGCGGGGGTACCTACGAGCAGTACTTC.

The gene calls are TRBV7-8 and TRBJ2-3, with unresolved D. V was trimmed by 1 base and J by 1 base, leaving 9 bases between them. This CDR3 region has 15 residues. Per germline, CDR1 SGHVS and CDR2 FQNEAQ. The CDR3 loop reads CASSLGSGGTDTQYF. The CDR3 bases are TGTGCCAGCAGCTTAGGTTCGGGCGGCACAGATACGCAGTATTTT.

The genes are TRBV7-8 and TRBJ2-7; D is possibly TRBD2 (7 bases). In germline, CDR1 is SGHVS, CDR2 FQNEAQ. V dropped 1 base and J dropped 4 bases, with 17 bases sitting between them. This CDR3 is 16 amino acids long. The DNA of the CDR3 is TGTGCCAGCAGCTTAGAGGGGGGCTCGGGGGGTTACGAGCAGTACTTC. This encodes CASSLEGGSGGYEQYF.

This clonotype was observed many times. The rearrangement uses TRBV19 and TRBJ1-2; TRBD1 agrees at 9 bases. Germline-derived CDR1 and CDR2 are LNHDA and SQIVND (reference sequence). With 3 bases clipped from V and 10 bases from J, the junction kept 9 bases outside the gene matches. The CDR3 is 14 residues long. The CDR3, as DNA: TGTGCCAGTAGTATCACCGCGGACAGGGGAGACTACACCTTC. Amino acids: CASSITADRGDYTF.

CDR3 coding DNA: TGTGCCAGCAGTCGGGGACCTCCGGGGAACATTCAGTACTTC. Protein sequence: CASSRGPPGNIQYF. This chain connects TRBV6-8 to TRBJ2-4; D tentatively reads TRBD1 or TRBD2 (5 bases each). From germline, CDR1 is MNHGY and CDR2 SAAAGT. V was trimmed by 5 bases and J by 7 bases, leaving 15 bases between them. This CDR3 is built from 14 residues.

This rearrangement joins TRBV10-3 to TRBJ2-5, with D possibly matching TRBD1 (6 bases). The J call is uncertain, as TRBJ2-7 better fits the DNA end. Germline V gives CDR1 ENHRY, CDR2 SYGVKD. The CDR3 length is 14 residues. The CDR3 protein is CAISRTESPYEQYF. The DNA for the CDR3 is TGTGCCATCAGTCGGACAGAATCCCCCTACGAGCAGTACTTC.

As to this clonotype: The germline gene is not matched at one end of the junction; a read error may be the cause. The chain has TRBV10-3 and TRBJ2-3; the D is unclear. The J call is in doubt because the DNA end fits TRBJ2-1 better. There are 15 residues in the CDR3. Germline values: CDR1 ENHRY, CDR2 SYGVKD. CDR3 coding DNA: TGTGCCATCAGGGAAAGGAAGGATCCTGACAAAGAGCAGTTCTTC. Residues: CAIRERKDPDKEQFF.

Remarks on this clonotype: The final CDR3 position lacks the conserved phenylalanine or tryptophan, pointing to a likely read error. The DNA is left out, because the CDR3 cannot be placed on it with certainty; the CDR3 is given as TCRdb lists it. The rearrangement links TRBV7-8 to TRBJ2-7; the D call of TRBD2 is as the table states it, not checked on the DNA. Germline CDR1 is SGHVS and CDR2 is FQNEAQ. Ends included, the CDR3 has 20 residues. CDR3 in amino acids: CASSLNGGTSGRAVEQFFGS.

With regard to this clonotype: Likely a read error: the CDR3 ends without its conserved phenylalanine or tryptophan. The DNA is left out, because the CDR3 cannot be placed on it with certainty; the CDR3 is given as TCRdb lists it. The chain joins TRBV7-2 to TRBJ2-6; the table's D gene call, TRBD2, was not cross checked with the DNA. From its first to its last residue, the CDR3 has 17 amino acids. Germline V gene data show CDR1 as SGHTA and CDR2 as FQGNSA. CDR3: CASSRGLAGGSEQFFGP.

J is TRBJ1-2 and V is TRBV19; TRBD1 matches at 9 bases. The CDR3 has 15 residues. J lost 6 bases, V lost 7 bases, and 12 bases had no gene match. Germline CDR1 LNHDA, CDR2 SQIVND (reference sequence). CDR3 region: CASTLISGTGNGYTF. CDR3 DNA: TGTGCCAGTACCTTAATCTCCGGGACAGGGAATGGCTACACCTTC.

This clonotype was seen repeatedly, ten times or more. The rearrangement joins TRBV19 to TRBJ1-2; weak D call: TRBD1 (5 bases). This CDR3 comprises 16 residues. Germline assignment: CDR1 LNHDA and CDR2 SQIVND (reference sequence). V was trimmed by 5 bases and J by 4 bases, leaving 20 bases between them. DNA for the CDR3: TGTGCCAGTAGTTCGGGGACTGACAGCACGATCTATGGCTACACCTTC. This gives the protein CASSSGTDSTIYGYTF.